This T cell receptor (beta chain) came from a study of T cell repertoires in aging, cancer and after chemotherapy. Amplification of TCR beta used genomic DNA extracted from peripheral blood. CDR1 and CDR2 from the germline V gene are DFQATT and SNEGSKA (reference sequence). With 0 bases removed from V and 6 bases from J, the gap between germline ends came to 10 bases. The CDR3 loop spans 13 amino acids. TRB rearrangements spanning V, D and J were amplified using mixed TRB-A/B primers. One entry per CDR3 protein, called by TCRdb with MiXCR from the multiplex PCR reads. This sample has over 950 distinct CDR3 sequences; 25% to 30% occur once, and the top ten carry 69%.

The sequence was obtained from a human donor with a solid tumor. The gene calls are TRBV20-1 and TRBJ2-3, with D perhaps given as TRBD1 or TRBD2 (5 bases each). Input material: blood. The CDR3 DNA is TGCAGTGCTAGAGAACCGGGGCGGGATACGCAGTATTTT. The encoded protein is CSAREPGRDTQYF.